These T cell receptor beta chains were read from a single sample in a study of molecular identifiers for immune sequencing clone quantification. TCRdb fed the PCR reads into MiXCR, producing one record per CDR3 protein. Of some 320,000 distinct CDR3 sequences in the sample, around 21% are singletons; the top ten hold about 0.79%. The material sequenced was naive CD8+ T cells from blood, with Jurkat cell RNA spiked in. The receptors originated from a human donor in good health. Some libraries in this study had Jurkat cell RNA spiked in. Both conserved end residues are part of each CDR3. The D gene is left open where the match is weak. Expanded clones are given a class, and other clones once, few, many or no size at all.

cdr3_nt	cdr3_aa	clone_size	d_call	v_call	j_call
TGTGCCAGCAGCGGATCGGGCAGGTCTGGAAACACCATATATTTT	CASSGSGRSGNTIYF	many	-	TRBV9	TRBJ1-3
TGTGCCATCAGTGAGATGGCTAGCGGGAGTATCGGCACAGATACGCAGTATTTT	CAISEMASGSIGTDTQYF	-	TRBD2	TRBV10-3	TRBJ2-3
TGTGCCAGCAGCCCACGGACTAGCGGGCCTTACAATGAGCAGTTCTTC	CASSPRTSGPYNEQFF	many	TRBD2	TRBV7-2	TRBJ2-1
TGTGCCAGCAGTTTATCCCCGGGGGCGCTTGATATCGAAGCTTTCTTT	CASSLSPGALDIEAFF	few	-	TRBV27	TRBJ1-1
TGTGCCAGCAGTTCTGGGCACGAGCAGTACTTC	CASSSGHEQYF	many	-	TRBV6-5	TRBJ2-7
TGTGCCTGGAGTTTGAGGGACTACGAGCAGTACTTC	CAWSLRDYEQYF	many	-	TRBV30	TRBJ2-7
TGTGCCAGTAGTATAGACTTGCGTCAGCCCCAGCATTTT	CASSIDLRQPQHF	many	-	TRBV19	TRBJ1-5
TGCAGCGTCCTTTTGCAGGGGCAGGAGACCCAGTACTTC	CSVLLQGQETQYF	once	-	TRBV29-1	TRBJ2-5
TGTGCCAGCAGCTTAAACGGACGGGGAATCGGGACCCAGTACTTC	CASSLNGRGIGTQYF	many	-	TRBV7-9	TRBJ2-5
TGTGCCATCAGTGGAATACCCCTCCAACAGGGAATGATGAACACTGAAGCTTTCTTT	CAISGIPLQQGMMNTEAFF	-	-	TRBV10-3	TRBJ1-1
TGCGCCAGCAGCCAAGAGACGGCCCACTATGGGCAGTACTTC	CASSQETAHYGQYF	many	-	TRBV4-3	TRBJ2-7
TGTGCCAGCAGTGCGGACAGGGGCGGAGGGGGCTACACCTTC	CASSADRGGGGYTF	few	TRBD1	TRBV6-6	TRBJ1-2
TGTGCCAGCAGCTTCGCAGGAGCTAACTATGGCTACACCTTC	CASSFAGANYGYTF	many	-	TRBV5-4	TRBJ1-2